Below are 15 T cell receptor beta chains sequenced from a single sample in a study of post-analysis software for immune sequencing data. General study points: The five TRBV segments detected at higher frequency in patients than in controls included TRBV5-6, TRBV5-1 and TRBV20-1.

Antigens of these TCRs are unknown. Prepared libraries of TCR beta cDNA carried unique molecular identifiers. TCRdb itself ran the PCR reads through MiXCR, one entry per CDR3 protein. In the table there are 750,000 to 950,000 distinct CDR3 sequences, about 57% of which are singletons. Material: blood. All receptors derive from a girl under 18 with multiple sclerosis.

The J gene is TRBJ2-1, the V gene TRBV7-3, with 12 bases aligning to TRBD2. Germline CDR1 SGHTA, CDR2 FQGTGA. The CDR3 contains 21 residues. After removal of 2 bases from V and 0 bases from J, the junction contained 14 bases not matched to a gene. For the CDR3, the DNA is TGTGCCAGCAGCTTAGGAAGACTAGCGGGAGTAGGAACCCACTCCTACAATGAGCAGTTCTTC. Amino acid sequence: CASSLGRLAGVGTHSYNEQFF.

The rearrangement joins TRBV10-1 to TRBJ2-1; no firm D call. Trimming took 4 bases from V and 6 from J, leaving 13 bases between them. Germline V gene lookup returns CDR1 WNHNN and CDR2 SYGVQD (reference sequence). The length of the CDR3 is 14 residues. The CDR3 loop is CASSALGAGNEQFF. In DNA form, the CDR3 reads TGCGCCAGCAGTGCTTTAGGAGCTGGCAATGAGCAGTTCTTC.

This chain connects TRBV20-1 to TRBJ2-5; maybe TRBD2 (6 bases). The CDR3 runs to 11 residues. Looked up from germline, CDR1 is DFQATT and CDR2 is SNEGSKA (reference sequence). The CDR3 coding sequence is TGCAGCTCCGGGGGCCAAGAGACCCAGTACTTC. This translates into CSSGGQETQYF.

The chain recombines TRBV11-2 with TRBJ2-5, with D perhaps matching TRBD1 (5 bases). Germline V lookup: CDR1 SGHAT, CDR2 FQNNGV. V was shortened by 0 bases and J by 9 bases, with 11 bases between the two germline ends. The CDR3 is 13 residues long. CDR3 in DNA: TGTGCCAGCAGCTTAGAACAGGTTGGCCCCCAGTACTTC. Translating gives CASSLEQVGPQYF.

The J gene is TRBJ1-2, the V gene TRBV29-1, with TRBD1 as a possible D gene (5 bases). Germline values: CDR1 SQVTM, CDR2 ANQGSEA. The CDR3 runs 16 residues. V was cut by 1 base and J by 0 bases, with 15 bases left in between. The CDR3 DNA reads TGCAGCGTTGAAGGGCAGGGCGCCGAGCCTAACTATGGCTACACCTTC. Translated: CSVEGQGAEPNYGYTF.

The V gene is TRBV29-1, the J gene TRBJ2-3, with D uncertain. V was clipped by 8 bases and J by 6 bases, with 9 bases between them. CDR1 is SQVTM and CDR2 is ANQGSEA in the germline V gene. The CDR3 has 10 amino acids. The CDR3 protein is CSSDEDTQYF. CDR3 bases: TGCAGCTCGGACGAGGATACGCAGTATTTT.

The chain employs TRBV5-1 and TRBJ1-1; TRBD1 aligns across 7 bases. From germline, CDR1 is SGHRS and CDR2 YFSETQ. This CDR3 contains 12 residues. V shed 4 bases and J 12 bases; nucleotides not matched to a gene: 9. In DNA form, the CDR3 reads TGCGCCAGCAGCCTGTTACAGGGGAGGCCTTTCTTT. It translates to CASSLLQGRPFF.

The V gene is TRBV5-1, the J gene TRBJ2-1; the D gene could be TRBD1 or TRBD2 (5 bases each). V was shortened by 2 bases and J by 8 bases, with 14 bases between the two germline ends. Per the germline V gene, CDR1 is SGHRS and CDR2 is YFSETQ. The CDR3 sequence is 14 residues long. The CDR3 nucleotides are TGCGCCAGCAGCTTTGGGACCGTGGTACATGAGCAGTTCTTC. It specifies CASSFGTVVHEQFF.

This clonotype was found once. This CDR3 reads CASSTQGAREEQYF. CDR3 in DNA: TGTGCCAGCAGCACCCAGGGGGCCCGAGAGGAGCAGTACTTC. The V call is TRBV7-9, the J call TRBJ2-7; 8 positions match TRBD1. This CDR3 is built from 14 residues. J was trimmed by 7 bases and V by 5 bases; bases with no gene match: 10. Germline V lookup: CDR1 SEHNR, CDR2 FQNEAQ (reference sequence). Full variable domain (remainder filled in from reference TRBV7-9 and TRBJ2-7): DTGVSQNPRHKITKRGQNVTFRCDPISEHNRLYWYRQTLGQGPEFLTYFQNEAQLEKSRLLSDRFSAERPKGSFSTLEIQRTEQGDSAMYLCASSTQGAREEQYFGPGTRLTVT.

The chain combines TRBV20-1 with TRBJ2-5; D tentatively reads TRBD1 or TRBD2 (5 bases each). V was cut by 6 bases and J by 5 bases, with 13 bases left in between. The germline CDR1 and CDR2 sequences are DFQATT and SNEGSKA (reference sequence). The CDR3 loop spans 12 amino acids. In DNA, the CDR3 is TGCAGTGCCATGGGACCGGCGGAGACCCAGTACTTC. It translates to CSAMGPAETQYF.

The chain recombines TRBV20-1 with TRBJ2-7; D possibly corresponds to TRBD2 (5 bases). This CDR3 is 13 amino acids long. In germline, CDR1 is DFQATT, CDR2 SNEGSKA (reference sequence). Trimming took off 5 bases at V and 3 bases at J, with 14 bases between the two ends. CDR3 loop: CSAETSEDYEQYF. The DNA of the CDR3 is TGCAGTGCTGAAACCTCGGAGGACTACGAGCAGTACTTC.

This clonotype came up once. The chain has TRBV12-3 or TRBV12-4 and TRBJ2-3; D is perhaps TRBD2 (5 bases). V lost 5 bases, J lost 4 bases, and 16 bases lay in between. This CDR3 spans 15 amino acids. CDR3 in amino acids: CASSPGTFSADTQYF. In DNA, the CDR3 is TGTGCCAGCAGTCCGGGAACATTTAGCGCAGATACGCAGTATTTT.

This clonotype was seen only once. A clone one base away is much larger, so this may be a read error. In nucleotides, the CDR3 is TGTGCCACTGCTAACGGCGACGGGCAGTATTTT. Its protein is CATANGDGQYF. The chain links TRBV10-3 to TRBJ2-3; no clear D. The V gene lost 10 bases and the J gene lost 11 bases, with 16 bases spanning the gap. The CDR3 contains 11 residues. CDR1 and CDR2 from the germline V gene are ENHRY and SYGVKD.

V usage is TRBV7-9 and J usage is TRBJ1-6, with a tentative D call TRBD1 (6 bases). With 2 bases removed from V and 8 bases from J, the gap between germline ends came to 13 bases. The CDR3 loop spans 15 amino acids. Germline V CDR1 and CDR2: SEHNR, FQNEAQ (reference sequence). CDR3 sequence (DNA): TGTGCCAGCAGCTTACCCGGGGGCAAGGATTCACCCCTCCACTTT. It is translated as CASSLPGGKDSPLHF.

V gene TRBV12-5 combines with J gene TRBJ1-6, with D maybe TRBD1 (6 bases). CDR1 LGHNT and CDR2 FRNRAP come from the germline V gene. V was pared by 8 bases and J by 10 bases, with 18 bases between. This CDR3 contains 14 residues. CDR3 protein: CASTKGGAYSPLHF. The CDR3, as DNA: TGTGCTAGTACCAAAGGGGGGGCGTACTCACCCCTCCACTTT.